The rows below give T cell receptor beta chains drawn from one sample of a study of blood T cell repertoires in COVID-19. Repertoires were generated with immunoSEQ multiplex PCR, while TCRdb's copy carries only in-frame clones and drops some. The repertoire holds fewer than 150,000 clones, 83% seen once, with about a sixth in the top ten. Sequencing was performed on PBMCs or T cells enriched from blood (not recorded which). The receptors come from a man aged 30-40 years who had recovered from COVID-19. The CDR3 runs from the conserved cysteine through the conserved F or W. The order of the fields is V gene, J gene, clone size, D gene, CDR3 DNA, CDR3 protein. The D gene is left open where the match is weak. Not all rows give a size; the values are once, few, many and, for expanded clones, a class.

TRBV27	TRBJ1-5	.	TRBD1	TGTGCCAGCAGTTTATTAGGACAGGGGGCGGGGTCCAATCAGCCCCAGCATTTT	CASSLLGQGAGSNQPQHF
TRBV9	TRBJ2-5	.	.	TGTGCCAGCAGCTACGGGGGAGGACCTCAAGAGACCCAGTACTTC	CASSYGGGPQETQYF
TRBV7-9	TRBJ2-3	.	TRBD1	TGTGCCACATCGGGACAGGGAAGCACAGATACGCAGTATTTT	CATSGQGSTDTQYF
TRBV15	TRBJ2-5	few	.	TGTGCCACCAGCAGAGACAGGTCCCAAGAGACCCAGTACTTC	CATSRDRSQETQYF
TRBV6-5	TRBJ2-5	.	.	TGTGCCAGCAGTTCCCGGCAAGAGACCCAGTACTTC	CASSSRQETQYF
TRBV5-1	TRBJ2-5	.	.	TGCGCCAGCAGCTTGGATGGGGCCCCACAAGAGACCCAGTACTTC	CASSLDGAPQETQYF
TRBV5-1	TRBJ2-3	.	TRBD2	TGCGCCAGCAGCTACGCGGGGGGACTAAACACAGATACGCAGTATTTT	CASSYAGGLNTDTQYF
TRBV9	TRBJ2-2	.	.	TGTGCCAGCAGCGTAGGAGGGAACACCGGGGAGCTGTTTTTT	CASSVGGNTGELFF
TRBV4-1	TRBJ1-1	.	TRBD1	TGCGCCAGCAGCCTCACAGGGGCGGGAACTGAAGCTTTCTTT	CASSLTGAGTEAFF
TRBV28	TRBJ1-3	.	TRBD1	TGTGCCACCAGGGGGAGCTCTGGAAACACCATATATTTT	CATRGSSGNTIYF
TRBV27	TRBJ1-6	.	TRBD1	TGTGCCAGCCGGAGAGAGACAGGGGCTAACTCCTATAATTCACCCCTCCACTTT	CASRRETGANSYNSPLHF
TRBV7-9	TRBJ2-1	.	TRBD2	TGTGCCAGCAGCTCCAGGACTAGCACCTACAATGAGCAGTTCTTC	CASSSRTSTYNEQFF
TRBV4-1	TRBJ1-6	once	TRBD1	TGCGCCAGCAGCCAAGCTGGACAGGGGGTATATTCACCCCTCCACTTT	CASSQAGQGVYSPLHF
TRBV3-1/TRBV3-2	TRBJ2-2	.	.	TGTGCCAGCAGCCAAGGGTCAGCCGGGGAGCTGTTTTTT	CASSQGSAGELFF
TRBV2	TRBJ1-2	.	.	TGTGCCAGCAGCCCCAGGACAGCTTATAACTATGGCTACACCTTC	CASSPRTAYNYGYTF
TRBV10-1	TRBJ2-7	few	.	TGCGCCAGCAGTGAGTCGGGGAGGAACGAGCAGTACTTC	CASSESGRNEQYF
TRBV11-2	TRBJ1-3	.	.	TGTGCCAGCAGCTCACAGGGATACACCATATATTTT	CASSSQGYTIYF
TRBV28	TRBJ1-1	.	TRBD1	TGTGCCAGCAGTTTTGGGGACAGGGGGAACACTGAAGCTTTCTTT	CASSFGDRGNTEAFF
TRBV18	TRBJ2-3	.	TRBD1	TGTGCCAGCCAGCCCGGGACAGGGGGCGCAGATACGCAGTATTTT	CASQPGTGGADTQYF
TRBV29-1	TRBJ1-4	.	.	TGCAGCGCCCTGGGGGGGGAAGGTGAAAAACTGTTTTTT	CSALGGEGEKLFF
TRBV4-1	TRBJ2-3	.	TRBD2	TGCGCCAGCAGCCAAGAATGGGGCGGGAGCTCAGATACGCAGTATTTT	CASSQEWGGSSDTQYF
TRBV6-1	TRBJ1-1	.	.	TGTGCCAGCAGTGAAAAAGGTGGCAGGGTAGCGGACACTGAAGCTTTCTTT	CASSEKGGRVADTEAFF
TRBV3-1/TRBV3-2	TRBJ2-7	.	.	TGTGCCAGCAGCCAAACTTATTTGGTCGAGCAGTACTTC	CASSQTYLVEQYF
TRBV10-3	TRBJ1-1	.	TRBD1	TGTGCCATCAGGCAGGACAGGTCGAGCACTGAAGCTTTCTTT	CAIRQDRSSTEAFF
TRBV27	TRBJ1-5	.	.	TGTGCCAGCAGTGCGGACAGTAGCAATCAGCCCCAGCATTTT	CASSADSSNQPQHF
TRBV2	TRBJ1-5	.	.	TGTGCCAGCAGTGATAGGGGCGGCGGGGAACACAATCAGCCCCAGCATTTT	CASSDRGGGEHNQPQHF
TRBV11-2	TRBJ2-7	.	TRBD1	TGTGCCAGCAGCTGGACTTTCCGGACAGGGGCCAACTACGAGCAGTACTTC	CASSWTFRTGANYEQYF
TRBV6-5	TRBJ2-3	.	.	TGTGCCAGCAGTTTACTAAACACAGATACGCAGTATTTT	CASSLLNTDTQYF
TRBV5-4	TRBJ2-1	.	.	TGTGCCAGCAGCTTGGAGCCCCGCTCCTACAATGAGCAGTTCTTC	CASSLEPRSYNEQFF
TRBV7-9	TRBJ2-2	.	.	TGTGCCAGCAGCTTCGTAGGGACACCAAGGGAACATACCGGGGAGCTGTTTTTT	CASSFVGTPREHTGELFF
TRBV19	TRBJ1-2	.	TRBD1	TGTGCCACCGCGTTGTCCGGGACAGGGGACGGCTACACCTTC	CATALSGTGDGYTF
TRBV7-9	TRBJ1-1	.	TRBD1	TGTGCCAGCAGCCCCCTCTCGGGTAGGGGGCGGAACACTGAAGCTTTCTTT	CASSPLSGRGRNTEAFF
TRBV28	TRBJ1-1	.	TRBD1	TGTGCCAGCAGTTTAGGGGACAGGGTTATTACTGAAGCTTTCTTT	CASSLGDRVITEAFF
TRBV29-1	TRBJ1-2	.	.	TGCAGCGCTGAGGAGTCTAACTATGGCTACACCTTC	CSAEESNYGYTF
TRBV11-3	TRBJ2-3	.	TRBD2	TGTGCCAGCAGCTTAGATGGCCGACTAGCGGGGATCACAGATACGCAGTATTTT	CASSLDGRLAGITDTQYF
TRBV5-1	TRBJ2-1	few	TRBD1	TGCGCCAGCGGGCTGGGGACAGCTATTAATGAGCAGTTCTTC	CASGLGTAINEQFF
TRBV19	TRBJ1-4	.	.	TGTGCCACCACAAAAAGAGCGTGGGTTGCTAATGAAAAACTGTTTTTT	CATTKRAWVANEKLFF
TRBV7-2	TRBJ2-1	.	.	TGTGCCAGCAGCCTCGACAGCTCATCCTACAATGAGCAGTTCTTC	CASSLDSSSYNEQFF
TRBV4-2	TRBJ2-5	.	TRBD2	TGTGCCAGCAGCCAACCCGGGACTAGCGGTCAAGAGACCCAGTACTTC	CASSQPGTSGQETQYF
TRBV11-1	TRBJ2-2	few	TRBD2	TGTGCCAGCAGCTCTAGCGGGCACACCGGGGAGCTGTTTTTT	CASSSSGHTGELFF
TRBV6-1	TRBJ1-2	.	.	TGTGCCAGCAGTGAGCGGGGAGGGGAGCTTGGCTACACCTTC	CASSERGGELGYTF
TRBV14	TRBJ2-2	.	.	TGTGCCAGCAGCCCAGCGGCGGTAGGGCTTCCCGGGGAGCTGTTTTTT	CASSPAAVGLPGELFF
TRBV5-1	TRBJ2-1	.	TRBD2	TGCGCCAGCAGCTGGGGACTAACCGATGAGCAGTTCTTC	CASSWGLTDEQFF
TRBV7-9	TRBJ2-1	.	TRBD2	TGTGCCAGCAGCTTGGGACTAAGCCTCAATGAGCAGTTCTTC	CASSLGLSLNEQFF
TRBV28	TRBJ2-5	.	.	TGTGCCAGCAGCGTGAACGCAGGGGCGCTCCAAGAGACCCAGTACTTC	CASSVNAGALQETQYF